The TCR beta chain under discussion was sequenced for a study of cytomegalovirus exposure and HLA in healthy donors. Both 60 Vbeta primers and 13 Jbeta primers went into the PCR. TCRdb's copy holds only in-frame clones and misses some; the assay was immunoSEQ multiplex PCR. The sample has approximately 110,000 clones, under 85% seen once. The CDR3 runs 14 residues. Germline V gives CDR1 SGHTA, CDR2 FQGNSA. V lost 1 base to trimming and J lost 1 base, with 7 bases between them. The specimen was PBMCs. This TCR was recovered from a man in his forties in good health and CMV-seronegative. This chain connects TRBV7-2 to TRBJ2-5; D is perhaps TRBD2 (5 bases). The CDR3 spells CASSLGSGQETQYF. As DNA, the CDR3 is TGTGCCAGCAGCTTAGGGAGCGGCCAAGAGACCCAGTACTTC.